The 10 T cell receptor beta chains below come from one sample, sequenced in a study of sequential checkpoint blockade in melanoma. Treatment denoted: randomized to nivolumab then ipilimumab (arm A) or the reverse (arm B). Assay used: immunoSEQ multiplex PCR; TCRdb lists only in-frame clones, some missing. Among about 28,000 clones listed, about 89% were seen once. Sequencing used CD8+ T cells sorted from blood (inferred from file names), obtained from a patient given nivolumab and ipilimumab in sequence. The receptor set was obtained from a human donor with melanoma.

This rearrangement joins TRBV15 to TRBJ1-5; tentative D call: TRBD1 (6 bases). The CDR3 extends over 16 amino acids. Trimming took off 3 bases at V and 5 bases at J, with 17 bases between the two ends. Germline V gene sequence: CDR1 LNHNV, CDR2 YYDKDF (reference sequence). The CDR3 sequence is CATSRPSLTGYQPQHF. CDR3 DNA: TGTGCCACCAGCAGGCCCAGCCTAACAGGGTATCAGCCCCAGCATTTT. The full variable domain, completed using reference TRBV15 and TRBJ1-5, is DAMVIQNPRYQVTQFGKPVTLSCSQTLNHNVMYWYQQKSSQAPKLLFHYYDKDFNNEADTPDNFQSRRPNTSFCFLDIRSPGLGDTAMYLCATSRPSLTGYQPQHFGDGTRLSIL.

V gene TRBV28 combines with J gene TRBJ2-3; TRBD2 aligns across 8 bases. The V segment lost 4 bases and the J segment 1 base; nucleotides outside the gene matches: 7. Germline values: CDR1 MDHEN, CDR2 SYDVKM. The CDR3 spans 16 residues. The CDR3 region is CASSSELTSGTDTQYF. DNA of the CDR3: TGTGCCAGCAGTTCTGAGTTGACTAGCGGCACAGATACGCAGTATTTT.

The V gene is TRBV5-6, the J gene TRBJ2-7; perhaps TRBD2 as D (5 bases). The CDR3 runs to 12 residues. Trimming left V 4 bases short and J 5 bases short, with 10 bases between. The germline V gene has CDR1 SGHDT and CDR2 YYEEEE. The CDR3 region has the DNA TGTGCCAGCAGCCTGGCGGGTGACGAGCAGTACGTC. Its translation is CASSLAGDEQYV.

The chain has TRBV9 and TRBJ2-2; D might be TRBD2 (6 bases). Trimming took off 0 bases at V and 2 bases at J, with 14 bases between the two ends. Germline CDR1 reads SGDLS; CDR2 reads YYNGEE. The length of the CDR3 is 17 residues. The DNA of the CDR3 is TGTGCCAGCAGCGTAGTGTCGGGGGATATTAACACCGGGGAGCTGTTTTTT. Its protein is CASSVVSGDINTGELFF.

The chain carries TRBV4-1 and TRBJ2-7; tentative D call: TRBD1 (5 bases). CDR1 MGHRA and CDR2 YSYEKL come from the germline V gene. The CDR3 is made up of 14 amino acids. With 1 base removed from V and 2 bases from J, the gap between germline ends came to 9 bases. The CDR3 region is CASSQATGTYEQYV. The CDR3 DNA is TGCGCCAGCAGCCAAGCTACAGGAACCTACGAGCAGTACGTC.

The V and J genes are TRBV28 and TRBJ2-7, with TRBD1 as a possible D gene (5 bases). Germline lookup yields CDR1 MDHEN and CDR2 SYDVKM. V lost 6 bases, J lost 1 base, and 10 bases lay in between. The CDR3 spans 13 residues. The CDR3 spells CASRRTGSYEQYF. CDR3 DNA sequence: TGTGCCAGCAGAAGAACAGGATCCTACGAGCAGTACTTC.

The V and J genes are TRBV7-8 and TRBJ2-7; TRBD1 agrees at 7 bases. V shed 5 bases and J 4 bases; nucleotides not matched to a gene: 14. This CDR3 is 16 amino acids long. The germline gives CDR1 SGHVS, CDR2 FQNEAQ. DNA of the CDR3: TGTGCCAGCAGCCCCCGGGCAGGGGGTGTTCAATACGAGCAGTACTTC. Protein sequence: CASSPRAGGVQYEQYF.

This clone was seen just once. The chain uses TRBV4-3 and TRBJ1-5, with TRBD1 matching over 12 bases. The V segment lost 4 bases and the J segment 4 bases; nucleotides outside the gene matches: 8. CDR1 and CDR2 from the germline V gene are LGHNA and YSLEER. CDR3 size: 17 residues. CDR3 coding DNA: TGCGCCAGCAGCCCGGGGACAGGGGGCGCTTCTAATCAGCCCCAGCATTTT. This encodes CASSPGTGGASNQPQHF.

V and J are TRBV6-4 and TRBJ2-1; TRBD1 aligns across 9 bases. This CDR3 is built from 13 residues. With 0 bases clipped from V and 9 bases from J, the junction kept 0 bases outside the gene matches. Germline V gene lookup returns CDR1 MRHNA and CDR2 SNTAGT. Here the CDR3 reads CASSDSDRGEQFF. The CDR3 DNA sequence: TGTGCCAGCAGTGACTCGGACAGGGGTGAGCAGTTCTTC.

This clone was picked up one time. V and J are TRBV7-9 and TRBJ2-7; weak D call: TRBD2 (5 bases). The germline CDR1 and CDR2 sequences are SEHNR and FQNEAQ (reference sequence). Trimming removed 4 bases from V and 7 bases from J, with 17 bases in between. This CDR3 contains 14 residues. CDR3 sequence: CASSSTGGLGEQYF. The DNA for the CDR3 is TGTGCCAGCAGCTCGACGGGCGGGTTGGGGGAGCAGTACTTC.